The 26 T cell receptor beta chains listed next were all sequenced from one sample in a study of blood T cell repertoires in COVID-19. Using immunoSEQ multiplex PCR, the repertoire was profiled, and TCRdb retains in-frame clones only, with some absent. The table lists 75,000 to 90,000 clones, over 75% of them singletons, with 11% in the top ten. Material: peripheral blood. The receptor set was obtained from a man older than 75 with acute or convalescent COVID-19.

This chain links TRBV11-2 with TRBJ1-6; 7 nucleotides line up with TRBD1. Germline values: CDR1 SGHAT, CDR2 FQNNGV. J lost 9 bases, V lost 5 bases, and 10 bases had no gene match. This CDR3 has 15 residues. The CDR3 is CASSTQGGGGSPLHF. In DNA, the CDR3 is TGTGCCAGCAGCACTCAGGGGGGAGGCGGTTCACCCCTCCACTTT.

The chain has TRBV27 and TRBJ1-1, with D possibly matching TRBD1 (6 bases). Looked up from germline, CDR1 is MNHEY and CDR2 is SMNVEV (reference sequence). The CDR3 has 15 amino acids. V lost 5 bases to trimming and J lost 3 bases, with 16 bases between them. In DNA form, the CDR3 reads TGTGCCAGCAGTATGACAGGTTTAGGCTACACTGAAGCTTTCTTT. This encodes CASSMTGLGYTEAFF.

The chain's CDR3 is CASSSTGKFSYEQYF. CDR3 sequence (DNA): TGTGCCAGCAGCTCGACAGGAAAATTCTCCTACGAGCAGTACTTC. The genes are TRBV5-8 and TRBJ2-7; D might be TRBD1 (6 bases). Trimming took off 3 bases at V and 0 bases at J, with 13 bases between the two ends. The CDR3 is made up of 15 amino acids. Germline CDR1 is SGHTS and CDR2 is YDEGEE.

The chain couples TRBV6-2 or TRBV6-3 to TRBJ2-1, with a weak D call TRBD1 (6 bases). Germline V CDR1 and CDR2: MNHEY, SVGEGT. The V end lost 2 bases, the J end lost 8 bases, and 19 bases lay between the germline ends. The CDR3 length is 16 residues. The CDR3 loop reads CASSYNRDIRSHEQFF. Written as DNA, the CDR3 is TGTGCCAGCAGTTACAACAGGGATATTAGAAGCCATGAGCAGTTCTTC.

This chain joins TRBV5-4 and TRBJ2-7; TRBD2 agrees at 13 bases. The V and J ends lost 4 bases and 5 bases, in that order; junction bases with no gene match: 6. CDR1 SGHNT and CDR2 YYREEE come from the germline V gene (reference sequence). The CDR3 contains 15 residues. Here the CDR3 reads CASSLGLAGVNEQYF. CDR3 nucleotide sequence: TGTGCCAGCAGCCTAGGACTAGCGGGAGTAAACGAGCAGTACTTC.

The chain is built from TRBV30 and TRBJ1-2, with TRBD1 identical over 12 bases. CDR1 and CDR2 (germline): GTSNPN, SVGIG (reference sequence). Trimming removed 8 bases from V and 6 bases from J; junction bases left unmatched: 4. This CDR3 region has 12 residues. The CDR3, as DNA: TGTGCCGGGACAGGGGGCGCGAATGGCTACACCTTC. As protein: CAGTGGANGYTF.

This chain connects TRBV24-1 to TRBJ1-1; D uncertain. CDR3 length: 13 amino acids. Germline CDR1 reads KGHDR; CDR2 reads SFDVKD. Trimming shortened V by 1 base and J by 1 base, and 3 bases separated the two germline ends. In DNA form, the CDR3 reads TGTGCCACCAGTGATTTACAGAACACTGAAGCTTTCTTT. It is translated as CATSDLQNTEAFF.

The V and J genes are TRBV15 and TRBJ2-3; TRBD2 aligns across 15 bases. Germline V gene data show CDR1 as LNHNV and CDR2 as YYDKDF (reference sequence). Trimming took 3 bases from V and 6 from J; bases not matched to a gene: 7. This CDR3 has 17 residues. CDR3 in amino acids: CATSSRTSGGAVDTQYF. CDR3 sequence (DNA): TGTGCCACCAGCAGCCGGACTAGCGGGGGGGCCGTGGATACGCAGTATTTT.

The V gene is TRBV5-6, the J gene TRBJ1-1; D gene ambiguous. Germline V gene sequence: CDR1 SGHDT, CDR2 YYEEEE. Trimming left V 0 bases short and J 5 bases short, with 11 bases between. The CDR3 extends over 14 amino acids. CDR3 in DNA: TGTGCCAGCAGCTTGGGGAGTGGCACGACTGAAGCTTTCTTT. Translation: CASSLGSGTTEAFF.

CDR3 protein: CSVAPSYRNTGELFF. CDR3 nucleotide sequence: TGCAGCGTTGCCCCCTCATACAGGAACACCGGGGAGCTGTTTTTT. The V gene is TRBV29-1, the J gene TRBJ2-2; D remains unclear. CDR3 length equals 15 residues. Trimming shortened V by 4 bases and J by 1 base, and 13 bases separated the two germline ends. The germline V gene encodes CDR1 SQVTM and CDR2 ANQGSEA.

The V and J genes are TRBV6-5 and TRBJ2-7; 10 nucleotides line up with TRBD2. The V gene's germline CDR1 is MNHEY and CDR2 SVGAGI. The V segment lost 5 bases and the J segment 6 bases; nucleotides outside the gene matches: 10. This CDR3 spans 15 amino acids. In DNA, the CDR3 is TGTGCCAGCAGTCCCCCGCCTAGCGGGGGCAGCGAGCAGTACTTC. Translated: CASSPPPSGGSEQYF.

This chain links TRBV19 with TRBJ1-5; TRBD1 is a possible D gene (5 bases). There are 16 residues in the CDR3. Deletions cut 3 bases from V and 5 bases from J, with 17 bases between. In germline, CDR1 is LNHDA, CDR2 SQIVND (reference sequence). The CDR3 nucleotides are TGTGCCAGTAGTATTGGGACGGGACTCCAGTATCAGCCCCAGCATTTT. As protein: CASSIGTGLQYQPQHF.

This sequence joins TRBV7-2 and TRBJ1-2; D perhaps matches TRBD1 (6 bases). Germline-derived CDR1 and CDR2 are SGHTA and FQGNSA. There are 16 residues in the CDR3. Between the trimmed V and J ends, which lost 0 bases and 4 bases, there was a span of 15 bases. The CDR3 DNA reads TGTGCCAGCAGCTTAGCGTTGCAGGGGCAGGCCTATGGCTACACCTTC. Encoded protein: CASSLALQGQAYGYTF.

The chain recombines TRBV18 with TRBJ1-2; TRBD1 is a possible D gene (6 bases). This CDR3 comprises 14 residues. Trimming shortened V by 3 bases and J by 7 bases, and 15 bases separated the two germline ends. Germline V CDR1 and CDR2: KGHSH, LQKENI. CDR3 protein: CASSPVAGEPGYTF. In nucleotides, the CDR3 is TGTGCCAGCTCACCGGTCGCAGGGGAACCTGGCTACACCTTC.

V and J are TRBV4-2 and TRBJ1-4; 7 nucleotides agree with TRBD1. Germline trimming cut 0 bases from V and 0 bases from J; bases unmatched to any gene: 10. CDR1 and CDR2 (germline): LGHNA, YNFKEQ. The CDR3 is 19 residues long. This chain's CDR3 is CASSQDQGEGAATNEKLFF. In DNA, the CDR3 is TGTGCCAGCAGCCAAGATCAGGGGGAAGGTGCTGCAACTAATGAAAAACTGTTTTTT.

The chain uses TRBV27 and TRBJ1-2, with D possibly matching TRBD1 (5 bases). Trimming pared 6 bases from V and 7 bases from J, leaving 15 bases between. There are 13 residues in the CDR3. Germline loops: CDR1 MNHEY, CDR2 SMNVEV (reference sequence). Written as DNA, the CDR3 is TGTGCCAGCAGACGTTTCGGGACTACTGGCTACACCTTC. It yields the protein CASRRFGTTGYTF.

This clone occurred a few times. The chain couples TRBV6-2 or TRBV6-3 to TRBJ2-3; 7 bases align to TRBD2. In germline, CDR1 is MNHEY, CDR2 SVGEGT. The CDR3 is made up of 19 amino acids. The junction had 19 bases not matched to a gene; V was cut back by 5 bases and J by 2 bases. The CDR3 spells CASSPTSWSVAVTTDTQYF. In DNA form, the CDR3 reads TGTGCCAGCAGTCCGACTAGCTGGAGTGTAGCAGTAACCACAGATACGCAGTATTTT.

This clone has only one observation. The chain employs TRBV28 and TRBJ1-3; 12 bases are shared with TRBD1. Per germline, CDR1 MDHEN and CDR2 SYDVKM. This CDR3 spans 17 amino acids. Trimming at V came to 8 bases and at J to 5 bases, leaving 13 bases not matched to a gene. This CDR3 reads CASGSHGTGGRRNTIYF. The CDR3, as DNA: TGTGCCAGCGGCTCCCACGGGACAGGGGGCAGGAGAAACACCATATATTTT.

This clone was found once. The V gene is TRBV4-2, the J gene TRBJ2-6, with 7 bases that match TRBD1. Germline CDR1 is LGHNA and CDR2 is YNFKEQ. This CDR3 contains 16 residues. V lost 3 bases to trimming and J lost 0 bases; unmatched junction nucleotides: 2. The CDR3 reads CASSQGQTSGANVLTF. DNA of the CDR3: TGTGCCAGCAGCCAGGGACAGACCTCTGGGGCCAACGTCCTGACTTTC.

The chain joins TRBV5-1 to TRBJ1-5; D remains unclear. Germline assignment: CDR1 SGHRS and CDR2 YFSETQ. This CDR3 has 14 amino acids. With 4 bases removed from V and 6 bases from J, the gap between germline ends came to 14 bases. In DNA form, the CDR3 reads TGCGCCAGCAGCCCGGACTCCCTGGTTCAGCCCCAGCATTTT. Its translation: CASSPDSLVQPQHF.

CDR3 DNA: TGTGCCAGCAGTTACGGGGCGATGAGGCAGCCCCAGCATTTT. Translation: CASSYGAMRQPQHF. This sequence joins TRBV6-2 or TRBV6-3 and TRBJ1-5, with TRBD1 as a possible D gene (5 bases). V was trimmed by 2 bases and J by 7 bases, leaving 12 bases between them. Germline V gene lookup returns CDR1 MNHEY and CDR2 SVGEGT. This CDR3 is 14 amino acids long.

The J gene is TRBJ1-2, the V gene TRBV9; no clear D gene. V was pared by 3 bases and J by 4 bases, with 16 bases between. The germline CDR1 and CDR2 sequences are SGDLS and YYNGEE. The CDR3 runs to 15 residues. CDR3 nucleotide sequence: TGTGCCAGCAGCGGAACAGTGACCCTATCCTATGGCTACACCTTC. Amino acids: CASSGTVTLSYGYTF.

V and J are TRBV10-1 and TRBJ2-7; possibly TRBD2 for D (6 bases). Trimming removed 7 bases from V and 12 bases from J, with 13 bases in between. This CDR3 is built from 10 residues. CDR1 is WNHNN and CDR2 is SYGVQD in the germline V gene (reference sequence). The CDR3 region has the DNA TGCGCCAGCATGAGGAGGGGAGGGTACTTC. Translated: CASMRRGGYF.

This sequence joins TRBV7-2 and TRBJ1-2, with 8 bases fitting TRBD1. Losses at the gene ends were 5 bases for V and 6 bases for J; bases not matched to a gene: 11. The CDR3 loop spans 15 amino acids. Germline CDR1 and CDR2: SGHTA and FQGNSA. The CDR3 DNA is TGTGCCAGCAGCCGCTTGGCAGGGGGCTTAGATGGCTACACCTTC. It is translated as CASSRLAGGLDGYTF.

V usage is TRBV6-5 and J usage is TRBJ2-7; D unclear. Between the trimmed V and J ends, which lost 6 bases and 2 bases, there was a span of 11 bases. Germline V gene lookup returns CDR1 MNHEY and CDR2 SVGAGI. This CDR3 region has 13 residues. Here the CDR3 reads CASRPPSAYEQYF. The CDR3 DNA is TGTGCCAGCAGACCCCCCTCGGCCTACGAGCAGTACTTC.

The rearrangement joins TRBV11-2 to TRBJ2-7, with 10 bases matching TRBD2. The junction had 4 bases not matched to a gene; V was cut back by 1 base and J by 7 bases. Germline V gives CDR1 SGHAT, CDR2 FQNNGV. The CDR3 runs 14 residues. CDR3 nucleotide sequence: TGTGCCAGCAGCTTAGTATTGGGACTAGCGGAGCAGTACTTC. Amino acids: CASSLVLGLAEQYF.